The T cell receptor beta chain under discussion was sequenced for a study of cytomegalovirus exposure and HLA in healthy donors. Study-wide points: Sequencing likely caused a cluster of highly shared sequence variants. Sequences of the TCR beta chain were said to predict the HLA-A and HLA-B alleles of most subjects accurately. Later examination showed HLA-associated TCR beta chains had greater clonal expansion than equally common others.

As regards this clone: Its antigen is undetermined.

Both 60 Vbeta primers and 13 Jbeta primers went into the PCR. This table comes from immunoSEQ multiplex PCR, and its TCRdb copy is limited to in-frame clones, with some not included. The specimen's table records 100,000 to 150,000 clones. Donors in the study were healthy people who gave bone marrow. Germline V lookup: CDR1 SGHKS, CDR2 YYEKEE (reference sequence). The CDR3 has 14 amino acids. Trimming shortened V by 0 bases and J by 7 bases, and 13 bases separated the two germline ends. The sample was PBMCs. The clonotype originates from a woman in her 40s in good health and CMV-seronegative. The V call is TRBV5-5, the J call TRBJ1-1; D unresolved. CDR3 amino acids: CASSLGGSGNEAFF. CDR3 sequence (DNA): TGTGCCAGCAGCTTGGGCGGGAGCGGGAATGAAGCTTTCTTT. Looking up the rest from reference TRBV5-5 and TRBJ1-1 gives the full variable domain: DAGVTQSPTHLIKTRGQQVTLRCSPISGHKSVSWYQQVLGQGPQFIFQYYEKEERGRGNFPDRFSARQFPNYSSELNVNALLLGDSALYLCASSLGGSGNEAFFGQGTRLTVV.